The 16 T cell receptor beta chains presented below share a single source sample, sequenced in a study of shared clonotypes between healthy human individuals. Sequencing used immunoSEQ multiplex PCR; TCRdb keeps in-frame clones, though not all of them. The sample includes roughly 2,300,000 clones, roughly 90% of them seen just once. The sequenced sample was naive CD4+ T cells from PBMCs. As to subset: CD45RA+ positively selected. The receptors were gathered from a man between 18 and 29 years old in good health. Some clones in this sample may be carry-over from other donors' samples.

The chain joins TRBV29-1 to TRBJ1-5; D remains ambiguous. Trimming took 7 bases from V and 5 from J, leaving 15 bases between them. Germline assignment: CDR1 SQVTM and CDR2 ANQGSEA. CDR3 length equals 13 residues. The CDR3 reads CSAGAHLDQPQHF. CDR3 in DNA: TGCAGCGCCGGAGCTCATCTAGATCAGCCCCAGCATTTT. Supplemented by reference TRBV29-1 and TRBJ1-5, the full variable domain reads SAVISQKPSRDICQRGTSLTIQCQVDSQVTMMFWYRQQPGQSLTLIATANQGSEATYESGFVIDKFPISRPNLTFSTLTVSNMSPEDSSIYLCSAGAHLDQPQHFGDGTRLSIL.

This chain uses TRBV30 with TRBJ1-5; the D gene is possibly TRBD1 (6 bases). CDR1 GTSNPN and CDR2 SVGIG come from the germline V gene (reference sequence). The CDR3 runs to 14 residues. Trimming left V 1 base short and J 2 bases short, with 9 bases between. CDR3 nucleotides: TGTGCCTGGAGTGCCAGGGGAGGCAATCAGCCCCAGCATTTT. Its translation: CAWSARGGNQPQHF.

V usage is TRBV7-3 and J usage is TRBJ2-7, with D possibly being TRBD2 (7 bases). Trimming stripped 5 bases from V and 2 bases from J, with 13 bases between. Germline V gene sequence: CDR1 SGHTA, CDR2 FQGTGA. The CDR3 totals 14 residues. CDR3 nucleotides: TGTGCCAGCAGCCTCGGGGGGCCTACCTACGAGCAGTACTTC. As protein: CASSLGGPTYEQYF.

This clone was detected once. This sequence joins TRBV5-4 and TRBJ2-5; the match to TRBD1 covers 7 bases. The CDR3 extends over 15 amino acids. After removal of 4 bases from V and 2 bases from J, the junction contained 8 bases not matched to a gene. The germline gives CDR1 SGHNT, CDR2 YYREEE (reference sequence). CDR3 sequence reads: CASSGARDRQETQYF. The CDR3 nucleotides read TGTGCCAGCAGCGGGGCCCGGGACAGACAAGAGACCCAGTACTTC.

This clone was detected only once. The V call is TRBV5-6, the J call TRBJ2-7; D is unclear. Germline V gene sequence: CDR1 SGHDT, CDR2 YYEEEE. CDR3 size: 15 residues. V lost 4 bases and J lost 0, with 14 bases in between. CDR3 nucleotide sequence: TGTGCCAGCAGCCGCCCGTCCAGATTCTCCTACGAGCAGTACTTC. This gives the protein CASSRPSRFSYEQYF.

The V gene is TRBV29-1, the J gene TRBJ1-4; TRBD1 matches 7 bases. V lost 0 bases and J lost 8; bases outside the gene matches: 6. The CDR3 length is 14 residues. Germline V gives CDR1 SQVTM, CDR2 ANQGSEA. The CDR3 DNA is TGCAGCGTTGAAGATACAGGGGCGGAGGAAAAACTGTTTTTT. It translates to CSVEDTGAEEKLFF.

The gene calls are TRBV5-4 and TRBJ1-6; 7 nucleotides line up with TRBD1. This CDR3 has 16 amino acids. Looked up from germline, CDR1 is SGHNT and CDR2 is YYREEE (reference sequence). The trim removed 4 bases at V and 0 bases at J, leaving 4 bases unmatched. DNA of the CDR3: TGTGCCAGCAGCCCGCGGACAGGCTCCTATAATTCACCCCTCCACTTT. Translation: CASSPRTGSYNSPLHF.

CDR3 region: CASSLVSPTYEQYF. The CDR3 nucleotides read TGCGCCAGCAGCTTGGTGTCCCCGACCTACGAGCAGTACTTC. The gene calls are TRBV5-1 and TRBJ2-7, with D unclear. Between the trimmed V and J ends, which lost 0 bases and 2 bases, there was a span of 9 bases. This CDR3 has 14 amino acids. Germline V CDR1 and CDR2: SGHRS, YFSETQ.

V gene TRBV7-3 combines with J gene TRBJ2-7, with 8 positions matching TRBD2. V was clipped by 5 bases and J by 0 bases; unmatched bases: 3. The CDR3 totals 14 residues. The germline V gene encodes CDR1 SGHTA and CDR2 FQGTGA. The CDR3 reads CASSAAGASYEQYF. The DNA of the CDR3 is TGTGCCAGCAGCGCAGCGGGAGCCTCCTACGAGCAGTACTTC.

The chain combines TRBV5-1 with TRBJ2-7, with 10 bases aligning to TRBD2. This CDR3 region has 15 residues. With 3 bases clipped from V and 6 bases from J, the junction kept 9 bases outside the gene matches. Germline V gene sequence: CDR1 SGHRS, CDR2 YFSETQ. CDR3 loop: CASSWELAGSTEQYF. CDR3 bases: TGCGCCAGCAGCTGGGAACTAGCGGGGTCCACCGAGCAGTACTTC.

The rearrangement uses TRBV5-4 and TRBJ1-5; D perhaps matches TRBD1 (6 bases). Trimming removed 3 bases from V and 4 bases from J, with 11 bases in between. This CDR3 region has 14 residues. Germline CDR1 reads SGHNT; CDR2 reads YYREEE (reference sequence). The CDR3: CASSSGTTNQPQHF. In DNA form, the CDR3 reads TGTGCCAGCAGCTCCGGGACAACAAATCAGCCCCAGCATTTT.

This rearrangement joins TRBV5-8 to TRBJ1-3, with unresolved D. The germline gives CDR1 SGHTS, CDR2 YDEGEE. CDR3 length: 15 residues. Trimming took off 0 bases at V and 0 bases at J, with 7 bases between the two ends. CDR3 sequence reads: CASSLGRSSGNTIYF. CDR3 DNA: TGTGCCAGCAGCTTGGGCAGGAGCTCTGGAAACACCATATATTTT. The variable domain in full, completed from reference TRBV5-8 and TRBJ1-3, reads EAGVTQSPTHLIKTRGQQATLRCSPISGHTSVYWYQQALGLGLQFLLWYDEGEERNRGNFPPRFSGRQFPNYSSELNVNALELEDSALYLCASSLGRSSGNTIYFGEGSWLTVV.

In nucleotides, the CDR3 is TGTGCCAGCAGTTCTAGCGGGAGGGCGGGGACCCAGTACTTC. Translated: CASSSSGRAGTQYF. The genes are TRBV6-5 and TRBJ2-5; 12 bases align to TRBD2. The V segment lost 4 bases and the J segment 7 bases; nucleotides outside the gene matches: 4. From germline, CDR1 is MNHEY and CDR2 SVGAGI. The CDR3 is 14 residues long.

The V and J genes are TRBV18 and TRBJ1-2, with a weak D call TRBD1 (5 bases). CDR3 size: 15 residues. Germline V gives CDR1 KGHSH, CDR2 LQKENI. V was clipped by 3 bases and J by 4 bases, with 15 bases between them. The CDR3 DNA reads TGTGCCAGCTCACCGACAGCGAGCACCCTCTATGGCTACACCTTC. It codes for CASSPTASTLYGYTF.

V is TRBV18 and J is TRBJ2-2; the D is unclear. Germline V gene sequence: CDR1 KGHSH, CDR2 LQKENI. The length of the CDR3 is 15 residues. V was pared by 3 bases and J by 4 bases, with 12 bases between. The CDR3 nucleotides read TGTGCCAGCTCACCCCTGGATCTACCCACCGGGGAGCTGTTTTTT. It encodes CASSPLDLPTGELFF.

This chain joins TRBV5-1 and TRBJ1-1; weak D call: TRBD1 (5 bases). The V end lost 0 bases, the J end lost 4 bases, and 19 bases lay between the germline ends. Looked up from germline, CDR1 is SGHRS and CDR2 is YFSETQ. The CDR3 is 17 amino acids. CDR3 in amino acids: CASSLDLLTRGTTEAFF. The CDR3, as DNA: TGCGCCAGCAGCTTGGACTTACTTACTAGAGGGACCACTGAAGCTTTCTTT.